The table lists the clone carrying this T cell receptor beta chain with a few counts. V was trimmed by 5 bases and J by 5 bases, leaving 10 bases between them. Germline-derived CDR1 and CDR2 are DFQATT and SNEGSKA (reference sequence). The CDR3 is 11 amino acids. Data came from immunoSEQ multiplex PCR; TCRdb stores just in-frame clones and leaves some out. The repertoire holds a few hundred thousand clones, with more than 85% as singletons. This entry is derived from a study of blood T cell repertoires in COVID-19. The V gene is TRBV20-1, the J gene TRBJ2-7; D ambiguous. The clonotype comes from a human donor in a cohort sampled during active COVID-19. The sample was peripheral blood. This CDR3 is CSAPKENEQYF. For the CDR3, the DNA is TGCAGTGCTCCAAAGGAGAACGAGCAGTACTTC.